This T cell receptor (beta chain) was sequenced during a study of blood T cell repertoires in COVID-19. In the study overall: The origin of the acute and convalescent COVID-19 samples was the United States, Italy and Spain. PBMCs, B-cell-depleted T cells, or T cells were the source of the cDNA or gDNA that made up the material.

This CDR3 has 16 amino acids. V dropped 3 bases and J dropped 0 bases, with 13 bases sitting between them. The V gene's germline CDR1 is LGHNA and CDR2 YSLEER. In the authors' methods: Amplification from reference gene primers served as the basis for estimated nucleated cell counts. TCRdb's table, derived via immunoSEQ multiplex PCR, lists solely in-frame clones and lacks some. V and J calls plus clone size are reproduced from that table; the DNA served to infer D and trimming. This sample has some 490,000 clones, with 70% to 90% found just once. Sequencing was carried out using peripheral blood. This chain uses TRBV4-3 with TRBJ2-3; the D gene is possibly TRBD1 (5 bases). This receptor was identified in a human donor in a cohort sampled during active COVID-19. The CDR3 sequence: CASSHQGPPSTDTQYF. CDR3 nucleotides: TGCGCCAGCAGCCATCAGGGCCCCCCTAGCACAGATACGCAGTATTTT.